This TCR beta chain is from a study of cytomegalovirus exposure and HLA in healthy donors. Study-wide background: Earlier results showed 90 million to 120 million unique TCR beta sequences derived from some 180 million T cells.

A word on this clone: The target antigen is unknown.

The PCR was carried out with 60 Vbeta primers and 13 Jbeta primers. TCRdb's table, derived via immunoSEQ multiplex PCR, lists solely in-frame clones and lacks some. The sample has about 150,000 clones; over 75% are singletons. Study results and limitations: Immune exposure information comprised only CMV serostatus. In an earlier analysis, about 87% or about 30%: the productive usage of most TCR beta V segments.

V shed 1 base, J shed 2 bases, and the junction held 4 bases outside the gene matches. Germline V gene lookup returns CDR1 SGDLS and CDR2 YYNGEE. CDR3 length: 15 amino acids. The sample was PBMCs. The sequence was collected from a woman between 40 and 55 years old in good health and CMV-seropositive. V is TRBV9 and J is TRBJ2-3; 7 positions match TRBD1. Here the CDR3 reads CASSVRGQNTDTQYF. CDR3 nucleotides: TGTGCCAGCAGCGTAAGGGGACAGAACACAGATACGCAGTATTTT. The whole variable domain, remainder taken from reference TRBV9 and TRBJ2-3, is DSGVTQTPKHLITATGQRVTLRCSPRSGDLSVYWYQQSLDQGLQFLIQYYNGEERAKGNILERFSAQQFPDLHSELNLSSLELGDSALYFCASSVRGQNTDTQYFGPGTRLTVL.